The subject of this entry is one TCR beta chain. The data were obtained in a study of technical replicates of blood from several donors. Assay used: immunoSEQ multiplex PCR; TCRdb lists only in-frame clones, some missing. The data show more than 80,000 clones, with more than 85% seen just once and under 0.4% held by the top ten. Germline lookup yields CDR1 SGHRS and CDR2 YFSETQ. The CDR3 runs 14 residues. The V and J ends lost 0 bases and 4 bases respectively, with 11 bases between them. The sequenced sample was T cells isolated from PBMCs. The TCR comes from a human donor in good health. The rearrangement joins TRBV5-1 to TRBJ2-7, with D possibly TRBD1 on 6 matching bases. The CDR3 region has the DNA TGCGCCAGCAGCTTGGACAGGGAAGGGTACGAGCAGTACTTC. Translated, it gives CASSLDREGYEQYF.